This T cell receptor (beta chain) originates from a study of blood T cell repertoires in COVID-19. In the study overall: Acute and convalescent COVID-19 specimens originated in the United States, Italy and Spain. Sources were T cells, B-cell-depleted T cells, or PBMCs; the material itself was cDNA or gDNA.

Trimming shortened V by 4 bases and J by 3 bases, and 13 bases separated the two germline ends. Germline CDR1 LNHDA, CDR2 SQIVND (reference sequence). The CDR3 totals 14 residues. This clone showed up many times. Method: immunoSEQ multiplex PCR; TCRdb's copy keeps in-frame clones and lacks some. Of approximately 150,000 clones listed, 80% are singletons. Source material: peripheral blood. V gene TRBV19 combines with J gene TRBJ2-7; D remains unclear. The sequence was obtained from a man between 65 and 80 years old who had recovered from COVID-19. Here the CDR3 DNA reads TGTGCCAGTAGTAATCCTCACACACGCTACGAGCAGTACTTC. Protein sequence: CASSNPHTRYEQYF.